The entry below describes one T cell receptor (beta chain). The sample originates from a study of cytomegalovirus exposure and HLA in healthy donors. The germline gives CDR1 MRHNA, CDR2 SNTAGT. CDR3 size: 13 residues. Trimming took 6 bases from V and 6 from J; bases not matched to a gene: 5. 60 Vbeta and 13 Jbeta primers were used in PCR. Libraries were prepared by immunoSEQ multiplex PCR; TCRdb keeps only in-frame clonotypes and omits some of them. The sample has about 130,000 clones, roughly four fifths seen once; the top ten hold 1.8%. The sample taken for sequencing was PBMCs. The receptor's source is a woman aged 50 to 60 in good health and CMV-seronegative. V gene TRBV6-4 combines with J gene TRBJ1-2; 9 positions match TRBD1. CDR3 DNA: TGTGCCAGCAGCCTGGGACAGGGAAATGGCTACACCTTC. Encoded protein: CASSLGQGNGYTF.